These 28 T cell receptor beta chains originate from one sample sequenced in a study of blood T cell repertoires in COVID-19. The assay was immunoSEQ multiplex PCR, and TCRdb's table has in-frame clones only and misses some. The data contain under 40,000 clones, 70% to 85% of them singletons. Sequencing was done on a sample of peripheral blood. These receptors originate from a woman between 55 and 75 years old with acute or convalescent COVID-19.

A single count supports this clone. This chain joins TRBV11-2 and TRBJ1-1; 7 bases line up with TRBD1. Unmatched junction bases numbered 5, after V lost 2 bases and J lost 5 bases. CDR1 SGHAT and CDR2 FQNNGV come from the germline V gene. The CDR3 is made up of 14 amino acids. For the CDR3, the DNA is TGTGCCAGCAGCTTACAGGGGGGCGAGACTGAAGCTTTCTTT. This translates into CASSLQGGETEAFF.

V gene TRBV2 combines with J gene TRBJ1-4; 9 bases are a match to TRBD1. This CDR3 spans 12 amino acids. Germline CDR1 is SNHLY and CDR2 is FYNNEI. Trimming took 8 bases from V and 8 from J; bases not matched to a gene: 3. Here the CDR3 reads CASRQGGEKLFF. The CDR3 DNA follows: TGTGCCAGCCGACAGGGGGGAGAAAAACTGTTTTTT.

The chain has TRBV20-1 and TRBJ2-7; tentative D call: TRBD2 (5 bases). From germline, CDR1 is DFQATT and CDR2 SNEGSKA (reference sequence). This CDR3 has 11 amino acids. The V gene lost 7 bases and the J gene lost 5 bases, with 12 bases spanning the gap. CDR3 DNA: TGCAGTGGAGGGCCGGGCCACGAGCAGTACTTC. This codes for CSGGPGHEQYF.

V gene TRBV2 combines with J gene TRBJ2-6; TRBD2 matches at 11 bases. This CDR3 comprises 17 residues. Germline CDR1 is SNHLY and CDR2 is FYNNEI. J was trimmed by 4 bases and V by 6 bases; bases with no gene match: 8. CDR3 loop: CASRGTSGVVGANVLTF. CDR3 nucleotide sequence: TGTGCCAGCAGAGGGACTAGCGGTGTAGTCGGGGCCAACGTCCTGACTTTC.

The J gene is TRBJ1-5, the V gene TRBV10-2; D gene uncertain. Germline CDR1 is WSHSY and CDR2 is SAAADI. V was cut by 6 bases and J by 4 bases, with 7 bases left in between. This CDR3 is built from 12 residues. CDR3 bases: TGCGCCAGCAGCTTCGAGAATCAGCCCCAGCATTTT. Translation gives CASSFENQPQHF.

The rearrangement links TRBV5-1 to TRBJ2-5; weak D call: TRBD2 (5 bases). V shed 0 bases and J shed 0 bases, with 6 bases lying between them. The germline gives CDR1 SGHRS, CDR2 YFSETQ. This CDR3 comprises 14 residues. The CDR3 sequence: CASSLAGNQETQYF. In nucleotides, the CDR3 is TGCGCCAGCAGCTTGGCGGGAAACCAAGAGACCCAGTACTTC.

The chain links TRBV21-1 to TRBJ1-4; the table's D call, TRBD1, has no DNA check behind it. TRBV21-1 is shown as a pseudogene. This CDR3 region has 19 residues. The CDR3: CASSKEGRGTKRTNEKLFF. The CDR3 region has the DNA TGTGCCAGCAGCAAAGAGGGCAGGGGCACCAAAAGAACTAATGAAAAACTGTTTTTT.

This chain connects TRBV27 to TRBJ1-1; 7 bases agree with TRBD1. The CDR3 runs 18 residues. V gave up 7 bases and J gave up 0 bases; unmatched junction bases: 17. Germline V CDR1 and CDR2: MNHEY, SMNVEV (reference sequence). Here the CDR3 reads CASTSTGGTATLNTEAFF. CDR3 nucleotides: TGTGCCAGCACCTCCACGGGGGGGACAGCGACCTTGAACACTGAAGCTTTCTTT.

The V and J genes are TRBV2 and TRBJ2-7; D unclear. Germline assignment: CDR1 SNHLY and CDR2 FYNNEI. Deletions cut 4 bases from V and 1 base from J, with 11 bases between. CDR3 length equals 14 residues. The CDR3 reads CASSGQRRSYEQYF. CDR3 in DNA: TGTGCCAGCAGTGGGCAGCGACGATCCTACGAGCAGTACTTC. Drawing the rest from reference TRBV2 and TRBJ2-7, the complete variable domain is EPEVTQTPSHQVTQMGQEVILRCVPISNHLYFYWYRQILGQKVEFLVSFYNNEISEKSEIFDDQFSVERPDGSNFTLKIRSTKLEDSAMYFCASSGQRRSYEQYFGPGTRLTVT.

The chain combines TRBV29-1 with TRBJ1-2, with 7 nucleotides matching TRBD1. Germline-derived CDR1 and CDR2 are SQVTM and ANQGSEA. The ends lost 5 bases at V and 3 bases at J; junction bases unmatched: 6. The CDR3 has 13 amino acids. As DNA, the CDR3 is TGCAGCGTTTGGGGACAGTCGGACTATGGCTACACCTTC. As protein: CSVWGQSDYGYTF.

The chain combines TRBV7-2 with TRBJ1-6; D is undetermined. CDR1 is SGHTA, CDR2 FQGNSA, per germline. V was pared by 0 bases and J by 10 bases, with 10 bases between. This CDR3 is 14 amino acids long. CDR3 region: CASSLALSGSPLHF. The CDR3 region has the DNA TGTGCCAGCAGCTTAGCCCTATCGGGGTCACCCCTCCACTTT.

The chain joins TRBV5-1 to TRBJ1-3, with D possibly being TRBD1 (6 bases). This CDR3 is built from 15 residues. The germline V gene encodes CDR1 SGHRS and CDR2 YFSETQ. Trimming removed 4 bases at V and 0 bases at J, with 11 bases between. The CDR3 region is CASSPTGSSGNTIYF. The CDR3 DNA follows: TGCGCCAGCAGCCCGACAGGTAGCTCTGGAAACACCATATATTTT.

The chain combines TRBV6-5 with TRBJ1-2; no definite D call. Germline V gives CDR1 MNHEY, CDR2 SVGAGI. The CDR3 is 14 amino acids. Trimming shortened V by 2 bases and J by 6 bases, and 13 bases separated the two germline ends. The CDR3 bases are TGTGCCAGCAGTTACCGTGCAGGCAAGGATGGCTACACCTTC. The encoded protein is CASSYRAGKDGYTF.

V is TRBV5-1 and J is TRBJ2-7, with TRBD2 as a possible D gene (5 bases). The CDR3 has 15 residues. V was trimmed by 0 bases and J by 3 bases, leaving 13 bases between them. Germline V gives CDR1 SGHRS, CDR2 YFSETQ. This chain's CDR3 is CASSLGGVSDYEQYF. Written as DNA, the CDR3 is TGCGCCAGCAGCTTGGGTGGGGTTAGCGACTACGAGCAGTACTTC.

This sequence joins TRBV7-2 and TRBJ1-2; the D gene is possibly TRBD1 (6 bases). The V end was cut by 1 base, the J end by 5 bases, with 14 bases between. The germline V gene encodes CDR1 SGHTA and CDR2 FQGNSA. The CDR3 sequence is 15 residues long. The chain's CDR3 is CASSLGSGAEYGYTF. CDR3 bases: TGTGCCAGCAGCTTAGGGTCAGGGGCAGAGTATGGCTACACCTTC.

V usage is TRBV11-2 and J usage is TRBJ2-2; 9 bases align to TRBD2. The CDR3 covers 17 residues. Unmatched junction bases numbered 6, after V lost 3 bases and J lost 1 base. Per germline, CDR1 SGHAT and CDR2 FQNNGV. CDR3 region: CASSFPAGGLNTGELFF. The CDR3 region has the DNA TGTGCCAGCAGCTTTCCAGCGGGGGGACTGAACACCGGGGAGCTGTTTTTT.

The chain couples TRBV4-1 to TRBJ2-1; a weak D match, TRBD2 (5 bases). V was shortened by 0 bases and J by 13 bases, with 10 bases between the two germline ends. The CDR3 spans 12 residues. Germline V gives CDR1 MGHRA, CDR2 YSYEKL. The CDR3 here is CASSQEDSLQFF. The CDR3 DNA is TGCGCCAGCAGCCAAGAGGACTCCCTTCAGTTCTTC.

This chain connects TRBV10-2 to TRBJ1-5; D may be TRBD1 (6 bases). Trimming removed 7 bases from V and 2 bases from J, with 9 bases in between. The CDR3 totals 13 residues. Germline CDR1 and CDR2: WSHSY and SAAADI. CDR3 DNA sequence: TGCGCCAGCACGGCAGGGGGCAATCAGCCCCAGCATTTT. Its translation is CASTAGGNQPQHF.

V and J are TRBV5-6 and TRBJ1-4; tentatively, D is TRBD1 (6 bases). V was clipped by 0 bases and J by 7 bases, with 13 bases between them. Germline V gene data show CDR1 as SGHDT and CDR2 as YYEEEE. The CDR3 has 15 amino acids. The CDR3 coding sequence is TGTGCCAGCAGCTTGGTATCAGGGGCAGGTGAAAAACTGTTTTTT. As protein: CASSLVSGAGEKLFF.

This chain uses TRBV7-6 with TRBJ1-5, with D tentatively TRBD1 (5 bases). The CDR3 loop spans 15 amino acids. Germline assignment: CDR1 SGHVS and CDR2 FNYEAQ. V dropped 5 bases and J dropped 5 bases, with 16 bases sitting between them. CDR3 in amino acids: CASSRTYGGDQPQHF. CDR3 sequence (DNA): TGTGCCAGCAGCCGGACATACGGCGGAGATCAGCCCCAGCATTTT.

In this sample, this clone turned up once. The rearrangement links TRBV7-3 to TRBJ2-2, with 8 bases fitting TRBD1. This CDR3 has 20 residues. V gave up 5 bases and J gave up 1 base; unmatched junction bases: 18. From germline, CDR1 is SGHTA and CDR2 FQGTGA. CDR3 in amino acids: CASSRTGMRLGGKNTGELFF. In DNA, the CDR3 is TGTGCCAGCAGCAGGACAGGGATGAGACTAGGGGGGAAGAACACCGGGGAGCTGTTTTTT. The variable domain in full, completed from reference TRBV7-3 and TRBJ2-2, reads GAGVSQTPSNKVTEKGKYVELRCDPISGHTALYWYRQSLGQGPEFLIYFQGTGAADDSGLPNDRFFAVRPEGSVSTLKIQRTERGDSAVYLCASSRTGMRLGGKNTGELFFGEGSRLTVL.

This sequence joins TRBV7-9 and TRBJ1-2; TRBD1 matches 7 bases. This CDR3 spans 15 amino acids. Germline V lookup: CDR1 SEHNR, CDR2 FQNEAQ (reference sequence). Germline trimming cut 5 bases from V and 4 bases from J; bases unmatched to any gene: 10. DNA of the CDR3: TGTGCCAGCAGCGGGGGGACAGTCAACTCCTATGGCTACACCTTC. Protein sequence: CASSGGTVNSYGYTF.

This chain links TRBV15 with TRBJ2-3; D uncertain. CDR1 and CDR2 from the germline V gene are LNHNV and YYDKDF (reference sequence). The CDR3 is 15 residues long. V dropped 5 bases and J dropped 3 bases, with 15 bases sitting between them. The CDR3 is CATSSQVILTDTQYF. The CDR3 DNA is TGTGCCACCAGCTCGCAGGTTATACTGACAGATACGCAGTATTTT.

V gene TRBV6-5 combines with J gene TRBJ2-7; 7 nucleotides line up with TRBD1. Germline V gene lookup returns CDR1 MNHEY and CDR2 SVGAGI. The V gene end was trimmed by 2 bases and the J gene end by 2 bases; junction bases not matched to a gene: 9. CDR3 length equals 16 residues. CDR3 nucleotide sequence: TGTGCCAGCAGTTACAGGCCGGGACAGCCGACCTACGAGCAGTACTTC. Amino acid sequence: CASSYRPGQPTYEQYF.

V is TRBV5-1 and J is TRBJ2-2; tentatively, D is TRBD1 (5 bases). From germline, CDR1 is SGHRS and CDR2 YFSETQ. The CDR3 runs to 15 residues. Trimming removed 7 bases at V and 0 bases at J, with 13 bases between. The CDR3 nucleotides read TGCGCCAGCTTTTTGGCAGGGACGAACACCGGGGAGCTGTTTTTT. Protein product: CASFLAGTNTGELFF. Looking up the rest from reference TRBV5-1 and TRBJ2-2 gives the full variable domain: KAGVTQTPRYLIKTRGQQVTLSCSPISGHRSVSWYQQTPGQGLQFLFEYFSETQRNKGNFPGRFSGRQFSNSRSEMNVSTLELGDSALYLCASFLAGTNTGELFFGEGSRLTVL.

The V and J genes are TRBV9 and TRBJ1-1; TRBD1 aligns across 8 bases. Germline V lookup: CDR1 SGDLS, CDR2 YYNGEE. The CDR3 sequence is 17 residues long. The trim removed 4 bases at V and 3 bases at J, leaving 14 bases unmatched. DNA of the CDR3: TGTGCCAGCAGCCCCGACTCTGCGGACAGGGAAGACACTGAAGCTTTCTTT. Translated, it gives CASSPDSADREDTEAFF.

This chain links TRBV6-5 with TRBJ2-1, with 10 bases aligning to TRBD2. Trimming removed 6 bases from V and 5 bases from J; junction bases left unmatched: 4. There are 14 residues in the CDR3. The germline V gene encodes CDR1 MNHEY and CDR2 SVGAGI. CDR3 in DNA: TGTGCCAGCAGACTAGCGGGGCGACACAATGAGCAGTTCTTC. This gives the protein CASRLAGRHNEQFF.

This rearrangement joins TRBV3-1 (or the pseudogene TRBV3-2) to TRBJ1-1; 9 bases agree with TRBD1. After removal of 0 bases from V and 1 base from J, the junction contained 3 bases not matched to a gene. From germline, CDR1 is LGHDT and CDR2 YNNKEL (reference sequence). This CDR3 has 16 residues. DNA of the CDR3: TGTGCCAGCAGCCAAGACCCGGGACAGGGGAACACTGAAGCTTTCTTT. The encoded protein is CASSQDPGQGNTEAFF.